What follows are 10 T cell receptor beta chains derived from one specimen sequenced in a study of radiotherapy plus CTLA-4 blockade in lung cancer. TCRdb's copy holds only in-frame clones and misses some; the assay was immunoSEQ multiplex PCR. Of about 73,000 clones in the sample, about nine tenths were seen once. Material: peripheral blood, obtained from a patient treated with radiotherapy plus ipilimumab. These receptors originate from a human donor with non-small cell lung cancer that progressed on radiotherapy plus ipilimumab.

The rearrangement joins TRBV5-6 to TRBJ2-5, with D perhaps TRBD2 (6 bases). Germline CDR1 and CDR2: SGHDT and YYEEEE. This CDR3 region has 14 residues. V shed 0 bases and J shed 0 bases, with 6 bases lying between them. In DNA form, the CDR3 reads TGTGCCAGCAGCTTGGGCGGGAACCAAGAGACCCAGTACTTC. Translated, it gives CASSLGGNQETQYF.

J is TRBJ1-1 and V is TRBV9; 10 bases align to TRBD1. J lost 0 bases, V lost 3 bases, and 5 bases had no gene match. The CDR3 contains 16 residues. Germline V gene data show CDR1 as SGDLS and CDR2 as YYNGEE. The CDR3 DNA reads as TGTGCCAGCAGCGAGGGACAGGGGTTTTTGAACACTGAAGCTTTCTTT. It specifies CASSEGQGFLNTEAFF.

The rearrangement uses TRBV19 and TRBJ1-1; possibly TRBD1 for D (6 bases). CDR3 size: 14 residues. V dropped 8 bases and J dropped 2 bases, with 15 bases sitting between them. CDR1 and CDR2 (germline): LNHDA, SQIVND (reference sequence). CDR3 loop: CASSWGQQNTEAFF. The CDR3 DNA is TGTGCCAGTTCCTGGGGGCAGCAAAACACTGAAGCTTTCTTT.

The CDR3: CASSDRPDSRGTQYF. DNA of the CDR3: TGCGCCAGCAGTGATCGGCCCGATAGCAGAGGGACCCAGTACTTC. The chain carries TRBV10-2 and TRBJ2-5; D remains ambiguous. From germline, CDR1 is WSHSY and CDR2 SAAADI. This CDR3 region has 15 residues. Trimming left V 3 bases short and J 7 bases short, with 18 bases between.

The V gene is TRBV27, the J gene TRBJ2-7; a possible D gene is TRBD1 (5 bases). Germline V gene sequence: CDR1 MNHEY, CDR2 SMNVEV (reference sequence). V was clipped by 6 bases and J by 6 bases, with 18 bases between them. The CDR3 has 14 residues. CDR3 in amino acids: CASRGLGHNLEQYV. The CDR3 DNA reads as TGTGCCAGCAGAGGGTTGGGGCATAACCTCGAGCAGTACGTC.

The chain employs TRBV28 and TRBJ1-5, with unresolved D. Between the trimmed V and J ends, which lost 0 bases and 1 base, there was a span of 10 bases. Germline CDR1 reads MDHEN; CDR2 reads SYDVKM. The CDR3 totals 16 residues. CDR3 residues: CASSLWVGNSNQPQHF. CDR3 DNA: TGTGCCAGCAGTTTATGGGTGGGGAACAGCAATCAGCCCCAGCATTTT.

This clone was recorded only once. The chain is built from TRBV5-1 and TRBJ2-3; D gene uncertain. The CDR3 runs 14 residues. Trimming took off 0 bases at V and 2 bases at J, with 7 bases between the two ends. Germline V CDR1 and CDR2: SGHRS, YFSETQ. The CDR3 sequence: CASSLDGDTDTQYF. The CDR3, as DNA: TGCGCCAGCAGCTTGGATGGAGACACAGATACGCAGTATTTT.

The chain carries TRBV27 and TRBJ2-5, with TRBD2 matching 15 bases. The trim removed 4 bases at V and 6 bases at J, leaving 9 bases unmatched. The CDR3 sequence is 17 residues long. The V gene's germline CDR1 is MNHEY and CDR2 SMNVEV (reference sequence). The CDR3 is CASSSAGLAGGLKTQYF. CDR3 coding DNA: TGTGCCAGCAGTTCGGCGGGACTAGCGGGAGGTTTGAAGACCCAGTACTTC.

This sequence joins TRBV25-1 and TRBJ2-7, with 9 bases aligning to TRBD2. The germline gives CDR1 MGHDK, CDR2 SYGVNS. This CDR3 spans 15 amino acids. Losses at the gene ends were 10 bases for V and 4 bases for J; bases not matched to a gene: 14. The chain's CDR3 is CAIGFPLAGPYEQYV. In nucleotides, the CDR3 is TGTGCCATCGGTTTCCCGCTAGCGGGACCATACGAGCAGTACGTC.

A remark on this clone: The junction and the germline gene differ at one end; a read error may be behind it. The chain has TRBV19 and TRBJ1-2; no firm D call. The germline V gene has CDR1 LNHDA and CDR2 SQIVND (reference sequence). This CDR3 region has 14 residues. The chain's CDR3 is CASSIDREELRLAF. The CDR3, as DNA: TGTGCCAGTAGTATAGATCGCGAAGAGCTGCGGCTAGCCTTC.